This TCR beta chain was recovered during a study of cytotoxic CD8 clonotypes in ibrutinib-treated CLL. The table came from immunoSEQ multiplex PCR; TCRdb's copy has only in-frame clones and leaves some out. The sample lists nearly 300,000 clones, around 77% occurring once. The clonotype comes from a human donor with chronic lymphocytic leukemia. The source was PBMCs, collected at disease progression, from a patient treated with ibrutinib.

CDR3 residues: CASSTHQETQYF. Here the CDR3 DNA reads TGCGCCAGCAGTACCCACCAAGAGACCCAGTACTTC. The V call is TRBV5-1, the J call TRBJ2-5; no clear D. There are 12 residues in the CDR3. With 5 bases removed from V and 0 bases from J, the gap between germline ends came to 5 bases. CDR1 and CDR2 (germline): SGHRS, YFSETQ.